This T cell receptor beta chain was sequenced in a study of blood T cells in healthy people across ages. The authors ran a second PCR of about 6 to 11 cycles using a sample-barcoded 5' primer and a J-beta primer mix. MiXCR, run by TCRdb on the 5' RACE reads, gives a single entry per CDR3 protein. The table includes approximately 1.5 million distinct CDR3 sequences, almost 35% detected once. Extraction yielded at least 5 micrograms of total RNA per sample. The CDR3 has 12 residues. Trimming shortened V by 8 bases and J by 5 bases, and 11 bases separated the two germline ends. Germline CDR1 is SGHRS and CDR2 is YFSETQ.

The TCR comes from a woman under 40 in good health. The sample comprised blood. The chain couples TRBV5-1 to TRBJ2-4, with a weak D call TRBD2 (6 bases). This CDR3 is CAREGGENIQYF. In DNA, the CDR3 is TGCGCCAGAGAAGGAGGGGAAAACATTCAGTACTTC.